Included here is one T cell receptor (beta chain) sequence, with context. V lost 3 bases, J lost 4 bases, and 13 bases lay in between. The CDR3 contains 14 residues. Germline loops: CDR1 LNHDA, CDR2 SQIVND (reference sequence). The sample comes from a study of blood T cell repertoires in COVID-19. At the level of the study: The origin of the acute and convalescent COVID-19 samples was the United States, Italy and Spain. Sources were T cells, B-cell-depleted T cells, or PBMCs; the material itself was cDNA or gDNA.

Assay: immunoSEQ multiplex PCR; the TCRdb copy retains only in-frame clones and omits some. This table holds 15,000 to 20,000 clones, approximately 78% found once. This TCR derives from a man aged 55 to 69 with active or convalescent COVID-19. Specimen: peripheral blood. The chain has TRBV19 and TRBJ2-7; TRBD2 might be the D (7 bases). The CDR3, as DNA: TGTGCCAGTAGTATCTGGGGGGGCTCTTACGAGCAGTACTTC. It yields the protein CASSIWGGSYEQYF.